The clone carrying this TCR beta chain is medium-sized by share. Its target is unknown. This specimen belongs to a study of spatial heterogeneity in lung cancer. Germline V gives CDR1 SGHNT, CDR2 YENEEA. J lost 5 bases, V lost 0 bases, and 4 bases had no gene match. The CDR3 runs 15 residues. Study results and limitations: For expanded intratumoral alpha and beta TCRs, counts tracked tumor mutation counts.

The time point denotes: sample taken at primary tumor resection. In TCRdb, the 5' RACE reads were re-called with MiXCR into one record per CDR3 protein. The table has over a thousand distinct CDR3 sequences, under 5.5% seen once; the top ten hold around 10%. This chain connects TRBV11-3 to TRBJ2-1, with 7 bases aligning to TRBD2. The TCR originated in a male donor with early-stage non-small cell lung cancer. Sequenced here: lung tumor tissue, sampled at surgery. The CDR3 loop reads CASSLEGGLNNEQFF. CDR3 bases: TGTGCCAGCAGCTTAGAGGGAGGGTTAAACAATGAGCAGTTCTTC.